A single sample gave rise to the 8 T cell receptor beta chains below, sequenced in a study of cytotoxic CD8 clonotypes in ibrutinib-treated CLL. Libraries were prepared by immunoSEQ multiplex PCR; TCRdb keeps only in-frame clonotypes and omits some of them. The sample includes 13,000 to 15,000 clones, around half of them seen just once. Specimen: PBMCs, collected at an approximately 23-month disease-progression time point, from a patient treated with ibrutinib. The receptors were gathered from a human donor with chronic lymphocytic leukemia.

The rearrangement links TRBV9 to TRBJ1-1; 9 bases match TRBD1. V lost 0 bases to trimming and J lost 0 bases; unmatched junction nucleotides: 9. Germline CDR1 reads SGDLS; CDR2 reads YYNGEE. The length of the CDR3 is 18 residues. This chain's CDR3 is CASSVGSGTGTLNTEAFF. CDR3 DNA: TGTGCCAGCAGCGTAGGTTCCGGGACAGGGACCCTGAACACTGAAGCTTTCTTT.

The chain combines TRBV7-6 with TRBJ2-3, with 8 bases matching TRBD2. CDR1 and CDR2 (germline): SGHVS, FNYEAQ. V lost 5 bases to trimming and J lost 5 bases; unmatched junction nucleotides: 12. The CDR3 covers 16 residues. The CDR3, as DNA: TGTGCCAGCAGCGGCGTGGGGCGGGGGGCCGGAGATACGCAGTATTTT. This gives the protein CASSGVGRGAGDTQYF.

The chain is built from TRBV10-3 and TRBJ2-7, with D tentatively TRBD2 (5 bases). V dropped 3 bases and J dropped 3 bases, with 21 bases sitting between them. There are 17 residues in the CDR3. The germline CDR1 and CDR2 sequences are ENHRY and SYGVKD. CDR3 protein: CAISDSREGGSNYEQYF. CDR3 DNA: TGTGCCATCAGTGACTCCCGTGAGGGTGGCTCTAACTACGAGCAGTACTTC.

The V and J genes are TRBV2 and TRBJ1-5; D is unresolved. The CDR3 length is 10 residues. The V and J ends lost 8 bases and 5 bases respectively, with 4 bases between them. Germline CDR1 and CDR2: SNHLY and FYNNEI. The chain's CDR3 is CASGDQPQHF. CDR3 nucleotide sequence: TGTGCCAGCGGGGATCAGCCCCAGCATTTT.

This clone was seen just once. This CDR3 is CAISRAETGYGYTF. DNA of the CDR3: TGTGCCATCTCACGGGCCGAAACGGGCTATGGCTACACCTTC. The rearrangement links TRBV2 to TRBJ1-2; D unresolved. Trimming shortened V by 10 bases and J by 4 bases, and 19 bases separated the two germline ends. CDR1 SNHLY and CDR2 FYNNEI come from the germline V gene. The CDR3 runs to 14 residues.

V and J are TRBV25-1 and TRBJ1-6, with D possibly being TRBD1 (5 bases). Germline values: CDR1 MGHDK, CDR2 SYGVNS. The CDR3 consists of 15 residues. V was cut by 8 bases and J by 3 bases, with 14 bases left in between. CDR3 bases: TGTGCCAGCCAAGTCACGGGGGGCTATAATTCACCCCTCCACTTT. Protein product: CASQVTGGYNSPLHF. Full variable domain (outside the CDR3, taken from reference TRBV25-1 and TRBJ1-6): EADIYQTPRYLVIGTGKKITLECSQTMGHDKMYWYQQDPGMELHLIHYSYGVNSTEKGDLSSESTVSRIRTEHFPLTLESARPSHTSQYLCASQVTGGYNSPLHFGNGTRLTVT.

The CDR3 DNA is TGTGCCAGCAGCCCCAGGGGCAGAGGGAACACTGAAGCTTTCTTT. Amino acids: CASSPRGRGNTEAFF. The V gene is TRBV7-9, the J gene TRBJ1-1; a weak D match, TRBD1 (6 bases). This CDR3 contains 15 residues. V was cut by 5 bases and J by 1 base, with 14 bases left in between. Germline V gene data show CDR1 as SEHNR and CDR2 as FQNEAQ (reference sequence).

The chain has TRBV19 and TRBJ1-1; 7 bases fit TRBD1. This CDR3 region has 14 residues. Germline V gene lookup returns CDR1 LNHDA and CDR2 SQIVND (reference sequence). V lost 3 bases and J lost 3; bases outside the gene matches: 4. The CDR3: CASSIYTGDTEAFF. The CDR3 DNA sequence: TGTGCCAGTAGTATTTACACAGGGGACACTGAAGCTTTCTTT.